The TCR beta chain under discussion was sequenced for a study of shared clonotypes between healthy human individuals (TCRdb year 2020). With respect to the entire study: Three men and a couple of women, aged 18 to 49 years, made up the cohort. For each donor, CD4 naive and CD4 memory were each given three plates, CD8 naive was given two plates, and CD8 memory was given one plate. Blood TCR repertoires of several healthy adults were deeply sequenced to estimate repertoire size and the extent of clonotype sharing between individuals. Per donor, leukapheresis produced somewhere between about 0.85 and 8.9 billion PBMCs. Different laboratories and diverse techniques were used to prepare libraries and sequence TCR repertoires, to increase sequencing depth and limit assay-specific biases. Overall study outcomes, separate from this receptor: Sampling was limited to blood, and TCR repertoires in tissue likely differ from TCR repertoires in blood. Larger estimated clonotype richness was generally found for naive subsets than for memory subsets. Incomplete sequencing was indicated by rarefaction of sorted-subset datasets, despite the large sequencing depth. Because the study included only a small number of donors, the genetic and exposure-history diversity represented was limited. Compared with non-shared clonotypes, the clonotypes found in all four sorted-subset donors had higher generation probabilities. Sharing across several donors was observed for around 4.8% of naive CD4, 3% to 3.5% of naive CD8, about 2.5% of memory CD4, and roughly 0.43% of memory CD8 clonotypes. Based on pairwise subsampling, the degree of clonotype sharing among donors was expected to be affected by sequencing depth.

Healthy HIV-negative adults with no recently reported acute infections or vaccinations were included as donors. Every donor was a Caucasian adult living in Nashville, Tennessee, USA. Magnetic negative selection was used to enrich CD4+ T cells, after which naive cells were positively selected on CD45RA and the negative fraction became the memory subset. Blood was obtained by leukapheresis, after which PBMCs were separated by Ficoll-Histopaque density gradient centrifugation and cryopreserved in liquid nitrogen vapor phase. Analytical flow cytometry was used to check the purity and quantity of every magnetically sorted T cell population. Genomic DNA was isolated from every sorted fraction and measured by UV absorbance on a Nanodrop 2000c. TCR CDR3 regions were amplified from genomic DNA by multiplex PCR using the deep immunoSEQ assay. Genomic DNA extracted from each cell subset was distributed evenly over all wells of several immunoSEQ 96-well plates, and each plate served as one replicate. For sorted subsets, each replicate PCR was loaded with roughly 0.2 ug genomic DNA, equivalent to 25,000 to 30,000 T cell genomes. The purified libraries were quantified using a Qubit 3.0 fluorometer, sized with a Bioanalyzer 2100, and then quantified again using the KAPA Library Quantification kit. A separate single-read 150-cycle Illumina NextSeq 550 flow cell was used to sequence each immunoSEQ 96-well plate. Per the authors' processing: Because the immunoSEQ output included only junctional sequences and no quality scores, the filtering could not be the same as the filtering used for full-length reads. To assign V/J genes and CDR3, sequences were annotated using PyIR, a Python wrapper for IgBLAST v1.9, with IMGT germline references. Reads with weak V/J assignments (E-value above 1e-6), missing CDR3, stop codons, out-of-frame junctions, or ambiguous translated residues were removed. V3J clonotypes were defined by identical inferred V gene, J gene, and CDR3 amino acid sequence. The percentage overlap between two repertoires was calculated by dividing the number of shared unique clonotypes by the size of the smaller repertoire. RTK rarefaction, the Chao1 estimator, and Recon v2.1 estimates of unobserved clonotypes were used to assess repertoire richness. For all TCRbeta clonotypes obtained by the gDNA method from four donors, generation probabilities were computed with OLGA. Entries here come from immuneACCESS through TCRdb and include only in-frame sequences with V and J called. Some clones fail to appear in such tables; in the studies checked, an unresolved V gene covers under half of the shortfall, and the cause of the remainder is unknown. The V and J calls and the clone size are those of that table, but D and trimming were determined from the DNA. The sample has around 940,000 clones on record, approximately 76% of them singletons. 1.5% of the sample belongs to the ten largest clones.

A remark on this clone: The antigen it binds to is not known. No much larger clone exists at a distance of one base, and base qualities are not known.

Via the germline V gene, CDR1 is ENHRY and CDR2 SYGVKD. V is shortened by 3 bases, J by 8 bases, and the region joining them spans 22 bases. The CDR3 has 16 amino acids, counting the end cysteine and phenylalanine. The kept DNA is CDR3 alone, 48 bases in frame from the first base. The sequence was obtained from a man younger than 30 in good health. Specimen: memory CD4+ T cells sorted from blood. Read against the paper, the sample's cell subset or site label means: CD45RA-negative fraction. The chain uses TRBV10-3 and TRBJ1-2, with no confidently assigned D gene. CDR3 sequence: CAISDQAGSSSRGYTF. At the DNA level, the sequence is TGTGCCATCAGTGATCAGGCAGGTTCGTCGTCTAGGGGCTACACCTTC.